This T cell receptor beta chain was recorded in a study of cytomegalovirus exposure and HLA in healthy donors. The study's findings and limits: Further analysis was carried out later, and it showed several of the most significant clusters appearing linked to common viral pathogens. Earlier analysis found most TCR beta V segments productive about 90% or about 30% of the time.

PCR involved 60 Vbeta and 13 Jbeta primers. Produced via immunoSEQ multiplex PCR; TCRdb's table is partial and in-frame only. The repertoire holds over 110,000 clones, with roughly 80% as singletons. CDR1 is SGHVS, CDR2 FQNEAQ, per germline. Trimming at V came to 5 bases and at J to 3 bases, leaving 13 bases not matched to a gene. CDR3 length: 17 residues. As regards this clone: Its cognate antigen is unknown.

The J gene is TRBJ2-5, the V gene TRBV7-8; 9 bases are a match to TRBD1. The sample comprised PBMCs. This sequence originates from a woman in her 50s in good health and CMV-seropositive. The DNA of the CDR3 is TGTGCCAGCAGCCCCTCCTGGGGTGGGACAGGGAAAGAGACCCAGTACTTC. Its protein is CASSPSWGGTGKETQYF.